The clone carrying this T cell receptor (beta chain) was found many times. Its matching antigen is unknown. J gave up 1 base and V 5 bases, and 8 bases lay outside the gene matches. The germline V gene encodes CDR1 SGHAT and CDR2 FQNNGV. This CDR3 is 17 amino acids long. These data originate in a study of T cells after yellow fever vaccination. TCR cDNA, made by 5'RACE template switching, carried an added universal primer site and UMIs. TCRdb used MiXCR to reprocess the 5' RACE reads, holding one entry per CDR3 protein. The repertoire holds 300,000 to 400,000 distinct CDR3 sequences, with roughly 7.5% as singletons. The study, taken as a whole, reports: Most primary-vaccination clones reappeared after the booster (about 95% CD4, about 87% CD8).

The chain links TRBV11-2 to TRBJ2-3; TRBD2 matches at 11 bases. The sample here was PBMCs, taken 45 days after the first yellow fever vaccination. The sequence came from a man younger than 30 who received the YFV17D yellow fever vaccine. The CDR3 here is CASSPGGLAVGTDTQYF. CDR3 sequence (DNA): TGTGCCAGCAGCCCGGGGGGACTAGCGGTCGGCACAGATACGCAGTATTTT.